This TCR beta chain was obtained from a study of blood T cell repertoires in COVID-19. Looking at the study overall: Sites across the United States, Italy and Spain contributed samples from acute and convalescent COVID-19. Sources were T cells, B-cell-depleted T cells, or PBMCs; the material itself was cDNA or gDNA.

The CDR3 is 16 amino acids. The V gene's germline CDR1 is MNHEY and CDR2 SVGAGI. V lost 2 bases and J lost 0, with 14 bases in between. Per the original data handling: Amplifying reference gene primers gave estimates of nucleated cell counts. Assay: immunoSEQ multiplex PCR; the TCRdb copy retains only in-frame clones and omits some. The DNA gave D and trimming, while V, J and clone size come from that table. The table lists about 35,000 clones, around 87% of them singletons. The chain uses TRBV6-5 and TRBJ2-7, with D perhaps TRBD2 (5 bases). The receptor's source is a human donor in a cohort sampled during active COVID-19. Sample: peripheral blood. For the CDR3, the DNA is TGTGCCAGCAGTTACACTGATCCGGGGAGCTCCTACGAGCAGTACTTC. This encodes CASSYTDPGSSYEQYF.